This TCR beta chain was observed in a study of shared clonotypes between healthy human individuals. Study-level background: Participating donors consisted of a couple of women and a few men aged 18 to 49. Study outcomes and limitations: As a rule, naive subsets had a larger estimated richness than memory subsets. It was observed that roughly 4.8% of naive CD4 clonotypes were shared across several donors.

Every one of the donors was a Caucasian adult that lived in Nashville, Tennessee. The repertoire was sequenced with immunoSEQ multiplex PCR; TCRdb's copy has only in-frame clones and lacks some. The sample consists of a few hundred thousand clones, roughly 97% of them appearing once. The germline V and J ends were trimmed by 4 bases and 4 bases, with 11 bases remaining between them. Germline loops: CDR1 SGHRS, CDR2 YFSETQ. This CDR3 comprises 13 residues. Note on this clone: What it recognizes is unknown.

This receptor was identified in a woman aged 25 to 45 in good health. The specimen sequenced was naive CD4+ T cells sorted from blood. The subset is: CD45RA+ positively selected. V usage is TRBV5-1 and J usage is TRBJ1-2; tentatively, D is TRBD1 (5 bases). CDR3 residues: CASSLDRTYGYTF. The CDR3 nucleotides are TGCGCCAGCAGCCTCGACAGAACCTATGGCTACACCTTC. The full variable domain, rest sourced from reference TRBV5-1 and TRBJ1-2, is KAGVTQTPRYLIKTRGQQVTLSCSPISGHRSVSWYQQTPGQGLQFLFEYFSETQRNKGNFPGRFSGRQFSNSRSEMNVSTLELGDSALYLCASSLDRTYGYTFGSGTRLTVV.